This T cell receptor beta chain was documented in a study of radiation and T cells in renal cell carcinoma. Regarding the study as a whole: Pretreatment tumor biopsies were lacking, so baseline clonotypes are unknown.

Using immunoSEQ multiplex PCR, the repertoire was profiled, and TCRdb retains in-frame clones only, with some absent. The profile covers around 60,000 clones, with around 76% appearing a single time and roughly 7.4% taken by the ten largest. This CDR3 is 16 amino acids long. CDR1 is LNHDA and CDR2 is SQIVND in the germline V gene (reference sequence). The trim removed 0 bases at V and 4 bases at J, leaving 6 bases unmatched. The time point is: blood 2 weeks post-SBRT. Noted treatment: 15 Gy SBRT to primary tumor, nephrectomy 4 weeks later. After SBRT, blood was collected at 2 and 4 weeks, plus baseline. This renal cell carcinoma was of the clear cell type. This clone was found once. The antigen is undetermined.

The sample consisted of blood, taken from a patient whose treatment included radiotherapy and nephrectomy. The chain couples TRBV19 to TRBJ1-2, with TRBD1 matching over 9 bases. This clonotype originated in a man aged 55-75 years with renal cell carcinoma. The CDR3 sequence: CASSIDLGTGLYGYTF. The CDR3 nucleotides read TGTGCCAGTAGTATAGACCTTGGGACAGGGCTCTATGGCTACACCTTC.